The clone carrying this T cell receptor (beta chain) has a handful of counts. The sample is drawn from a study of response to subunit inactivated influenza vaccine. Via MiXCR, TCRdb re-called the RT-PCR reads, giving one row per CDR3 protein. In the table there are around 850,000 distinct CDR3 sequences, around a sixth of which are singletons. V was shortened by 4 bases and J by 7 bases, with 13 bases between the two germline ends. CDR3 size: 13 residues. The clonotype originates from a man in his fifties or sixties who received an inactivated influenza vaccine. The J gene is TRBJ2-5, the V gene TRBV12-3 or TRBV12-4; maybe TRBD2 (6 bases). Sequencing used PBMCs from blood, obtained about 5 days after vaccination. CDR3 loop: CASSYPSEGTQYF. CDR3 nucleotides: TGTGCCAGCAGTTATCCTAGCGAAGGGACCCAGTACTTC.